The 28 T cell receptor beta chains reported below all come from one sample, sequenced in a study of cytomegalovirus exposure and HLA in healthy donors. 13 Jbeta primers and 60 Vbeta primers were used for the PCR. Repertoires were generated with immunoSEQ multiplex PCR, while TCRdb's copy carries only in-frame clones and drops some. The repertoire holds about 150,000 clones, with over 60% as singletons. Sample: PBMCs. These receptors were collected from a man aged 40-50 years in good health and CMV-seropositive.

This rearrangement joins TRBV30 to TRBJ1-2; 7 bases are a match to TRBD1. Germline-derived CDR1 and CDR2 are GTSNPN and SVGIG (reference sequence). The CDR3 spans 10 residues. The CDR3 loop is CMGTVYGYTF. The CDR3, as DNA: TGTATGGGGACAGTCTATGGCTACACCTTC.

This chain links TRBV7-8 with TRBJ1-5, with a weak D call TRBD1 (5 bases). Germline CDR1 is SGHVS and CDR2 is FQNEAQ. The CDR3 is 15 residues long. V was pared by 1 base and J by 2 bases, with 9 bases between. The CDR3 bases are TGTGCCAGCAGCTTAGAAGGGGAGGGCAATCAGCCCCAGCATTTT. Translating it yields CASSLEGEGNQPQHF.

This chain links TRBV11-1 with TRBJ1-1; 9 bases align to TRBD1. Looked up from germline, CDR1 is SGHAT and CDR2 is FQDESV (reference sequence). After removal of 5 bases from V and 6 bases from J, the junction contained 13 bases not matched to a gene. CDR3 length equals 16 residues. The CDR3 DNA is TGTGCCAGCAGCCAAGATATGGCGGACAGGGGCTCTGAAGCTTTCTTT. It codes for CASSQDMADRGSEAFF.

In this sample, this clone turned up a few times. V is TRBV2 and J is TRBJ1-2; D is undetermined. CDR3 length: 14 residues. Trimming removed 6 bases from V and 8 bases from J, with 19 bases in between. Germline CDR1 reads SNHLY; CDR2 reads FYNNEI. The CDR3 region has the DNA TGTGCCAGCAGCGGGTGGCAGACCTCAATGGGCTACACCTTC. It translates to CASSGWQTSMGYTF.

The V gene is TRBV5-4, the J gene TRBJ1-3, with D tentatively TRBD1 (5 bases). The germline gives CDR1 SGHNT, CDR2 YYREEE (reference sequence). The CDR3 is 16 residues long. V lost 1 base, J lost 0 bases, and 11 bases lay in between. The CDR3 DNA reads TGTGCCAGCAGCTTGCAGGGAATAAGCTCTGGAAACACCATATATTTT. Its protein product is CASSLQGISSGNTIYF.

The gene calls are TRBV5-1 and TRBJ1-1; the match to TRBD1 covers 7 bases. There are 17 residues in the CDR3. With 2 bases clipped from V and 7 bases from J, the junction kept 17 bases outside the gene matches. The germline V gene has CDR1 SGHRS and CDR2 YFSETQ. The CDR3 sequence: CASSFRQGSREQDEAFF. The CDR3 nucleotides read TGCGCCAGCAGCTTCAGACAGGGAAGCCGAGAACAAGATGAAGCTTTCTTT. The full variable domain, completed using reference TRBV5-1 and TRBJ1-1, is KAGVTQTPRYLIKTRGQQVTLSCSPISGHRSVSWYQQTPGQGLQFLFEYFSETQRNKGNFPGRFSGRQFSNSRSEMNVSTLELGDSALYLCASSFRQGSREQDEAFFGQGTRLTVV.

The chain is built from TRBV27 and TRBJ1-1, with D perhaps matching TRBD1 (5 bases). CDR1 is MNHEY, CDR2 SMNVEV, per germline (reference sequence). The V end was cut by 3 bases, the J end by 7 bases, with 12 bases between. CDR3 length: 13 amino acids. CDR3: CASSLVGGDEAFF. In DNA, the CDR3 is TGTGCCAGCAGTTTGGTGGGGGGTGATGAAGCTTTCTTT.

This chain uses TRBV5-4 with TRBJ1-4; D may be TRBD1 (6 bases). Germline-derived CDR1 and CDR2 are SGHNT and YYREEE (reference sequence). The CDR3 loop spans 15 amino acids. Trimming cost V 3 bases and J 4 bases, with 13 bases left between them. The CDR3 protein is CASSSGGDNNEKLFF. In DNA form, the CDR3 reads TGTGCCAGCAGCTCGGGGGGGGACAATAATGAAAAACTGTTTTTT.

The V call is TRBV5-4, the J call TRBJ2-5; D is uncertain. The CDR3 has 15 residues. V lost 3 bases and J lost 4, with 16 bases in between. Germline V CDR1 and CDR2: SGHNT, YYREEE (reference sequence). DNA for the CDR3: TGTGCCAGCAGCTACACCGCCGGGTTTGGAGAGACCCAGTACTTC. This sequence encodes CASSYTAGFGETQYF. Supplemented by reference TRBV5-4 and TRBJ2-5, the full variable domain reads ETGVTQSPTHLIKTRGQQVTLRCSSQSGHNTVSWYQQALGQGPQFIFQYYREEENGRGNFPPRFSGLQFPNYSSELNVNALELDDSALYLCASSYTAGFGETQYFGPGTRLLVL.

The V and J genes are TRBV27 and TRBJ2-5; D uncertain. CDR3 length: 12 residues. The V and J ends lost 6 bases and 2 bases respectively, with 7 bases between them. Germline V gene data show CDR1 as MNHEY and CDR2 as SMNVEV (reference sequence). CDR3 region: CASSPNQETQYF. Here the CDR3 DNA reads TGTGCCAGCAGCCCAAATCAAGAGACCCAGTACTTC.

V usage is TRBV30 and J usage is TRBJ1-6, with 8 nucleotides matching TRBD1. CDR1 and CDR2 (germline): GTSNPN, SVGIG (reference sequence). The CDR3 contains 13 residues. J lost 7 bases, V lost 7 bases, and 6 bases had no gene match. The CDR3 protein is CASGTGLNSPLHF. In DNA, the CDR3 is TGTGCCTCCGGGACAGGATTGAATTCACCCCTCCACTTT.

This clone appeared once. The V gene is TRBV2, the J gene TRBJ2-5, with TRBD1 identical over 7 bases. The end of the DNA fits TRBJ2-7 better, so the J call may be wrong. The CDR3 length is 14 residues. Germline CDR1 and CDR2: SNHLY and FYNNEI. CDR3 in amino acids: CASADGTDSYEQYF. CDR3 nucleotide sequence: TGTGCCAGCGCAGACGGGACAGACTCCTACGAGCAGTACTTC.

J is TRBJ2-1 and V is TRBV11-1; 10 bases agree with TRBD2. This CDR3 contains 16 residues. Germline V gene lookup returns CDR1 SGHAT and CDR2 FQDESV (reference sequence). The ends lost 1 base at V and 8 bases at J; junction bases unmatched: 8. The CDR3 DNA reads TGTGCCAGCAGCTTAGAACTAGCGGGATCTTCATATGAGCAGTTCTTC. It yields the protein CASSLELAGSSYEQFF. The complete variable domain, with remaining parts taken from reference TRBV11-1 and TRBJ2-1, reads EAEVAQSPRYKITEKSQAVAFWCDPISGHATLYWYRQILGQGPELLVQFQDESVVDDSQLPKDRFSAERLKGVDSTLKIQPAELGDSAMYLCASSLELAGSSYEQFFGPGTRLTVL.

The gene calls are TRBV5-6 and TRBJ1-4; 9 nucleotides align to TRBD1. Germline CDR1 and CDR2: SGHDT and YYEEEE. J gave up 7 bases and V 4 bases, and 8 bases lay outside the gene matches. This CDR3 has 15 residues. The CDR3 bases are TGTGCCAGCAGCCACGGGGACAGGGTAGTTGAAAAACTGTTTTTT. Its protein product is CASSHGDRVVEKLFF.

V is TRBV21-1 and J is TRBJ2-5; TRBD1 is taken as the D call from the table, unchecked against the DNA. TRBV21-1 counts as a pseudogene. The CDR3 consists of 17 residues. The CDR3 region has the DNA TGTGCCAGCAGCCTAACCTTTGGGGCCGCAGTTCCGGAGACCCAGTACTTC. Translated, it gives CASSLTFGAAVPETQYF.

This rearrangement joins TRBV7-9 to TRBJ2-7; D is ambiguous. The CDR3 is 14 residues long. V lost 0 bases, J lost 0 bases, and 6 bases lay in between. The germline gives CDR1 SEHNR, CDR2 FQNEAQ (reference sequence). In DNA form, the CDR3 reads TGTGCCAGCAGCTTAGCGGCAGGCTCCTACGAGCAGTACTTC. This sequence encodes CASSLAAGSYEQYF. Based on the CDR3 plus reference TRBV7-9 and TRBJ2-7, the full variable domain is DTGVSQNPRHKITKRGQNVTFRCDPISEHNRLYWYRQTLGQGPEFLTYFQNEAQLEKSRLLSDRFSAERPKGSFSTLEIQRTEQGDSAMYLCASSLAAGSYEQYFGPGTRLTVT.

This chain joins TRBV7-6 and TRBJ1-1; the D is unclear. Germline V CDR1 and CDR2: SGHVS, FNYEAQ. The V and J ends lost 3 bases and 7 bases respectively, with 12 bases between them. The CDR3 has 13 residues. Here the CDR3 reads CASSLEPTLEAFF. The CDR3 DNA reads as TGTGCCAGCAGCTTGGAGCCGACGCTTGAAGCTTTCTTT.

The rearrangement links TRBV30 to TRBJ1-4; TRBD1 matches 11 bases. This CDR3 comprises 16 residues. CDR1 is GTSNPN and CDR2 is SVGIG in the germline V gene (reference sequence). V lost 3 bases to trimming and J lost 3 bases; unmatched junction nucleotides: 6. The CDR3 protein is CAWSQGTGGSNEKLFF. CDR3 in DNA: TGTGCCTGGAGCCAGGGGACAGGGGGATCTAATGAAAAACTGTTTTTT.

This chain uses TRBV5-4 with TRBJ1-2; perhaps TRBD1 as D (5 bases). V gave up 3 bases and J gave up 3 bases, with 15 bases separating them. Germline loops: CDR1 SGHNT, CDR2 YYREEE (reference sequence). The length of the CDR3 is 15 residues. The CDR3 DNA reads as TGTGCCAGCAGCTCGACGGACATCCCCCACTATGGCTACACCTTC. Translation gives CASSSTDIPHYGYTF.

This clone occurred once. This CDR3 reads CASSSQGGISPLHF. The DNA for the CDR3 is TGTGCCAGCAGCTCGCAGGGTGGGATATCACCCCTCCACTTT. The chain is built from TRBV9 and TRBJ1-6; D is possibly TRBD1 (5 bases). V was shortened by 4 bases and J by 10 bases, with 15 bases between the two germline ends. The CDR3 is 14 residues long. Germline V CDR1 and CDR2: SGDLS, YYNGEE.

This clone has a single count. The chain is built from TRBV28 and TRBJ1-1, with D unclear. The ends were cut back, 3 bases at V and 11 bases at J, with 22 bases in the middle. CDR3 length: 15 residues. Germline values: CDR1 MDHEN, CDR2 SYDVKM. The DNA for the CDR3 is TGTGCCAGCAGTTTGCTTGCGCGTGGCGAGGTGTTGGCTTTCTTT. Its protein product is CASSLLARGEVLAFF.

This clone has just one count. The chain carries TRBV18 and TRBJ1-3; the D gene is possibly TRBD1 (6 bases). Per germline, CDR1 KGHSH and CDR2 LQKENI. This CDR3 contains 17 residues. Trimming pared 0 bases from V and 9 bases from J, leaving 21 bases between. CDR3 sequence: CASSPPYSRGSGSTIYF. The CDR3 DNA reads TGTGCCAGCTCACCACCGTATTCCAGGGGTTCTGGGAGCACCATATATTTT.

This clone was observed once. The chain joins TRBV11-2 to TRBJ2-1, with 13 positions matching TRBD2. The CDR3 covers 17 residues. Germline loops: CDR1 SGHAT, CDR2 FQNNGV. V gave up 3 bases and J gave up 8 bases; unmatched junction bases: 10. CDR3 nucleotides: TGTGCCAGCAGCTTCCTTTGGACTAGCGGGAGTAGGTATGAGCAGTTCTTC. It is translated as CASSFLWTSGSRYEQFF.

The CDR3 loop reads CASSLERTSGSHEQYF. The CDR3 DNA reads TGTGCCAGCAGCTTAGAAAGAACTAGCGGGAGTCACGAGCAGTACTTC. V usage is TRBV7-8 and J usage is TRBJ2-7, with 11 bases aligning to TRBD2. Unmatched junction bases numbered 7, after V lost 1 base and J lost 5 bases. The CDR3 has 16 amino acids. Per germline, CDR1 SGHVS and CDR2 FQNEAQ.

Comment on this clone: An end of the junction differs from the germline gene, which may be a read error. The V and J genes are TRBV6-5 and TRBJ1-2; D call uncertain. CDR3 length: 12 amino acids. CDR1 MNHEY and CDR2 SVGAGI come from the germline V gene. The CDR3 is CVSSYGSYGYTF. The CDR3 nucleotides are TGTGTCAGCAGTTACGGGAGCTATGGCTACACCTTC.

The count of this clone is one. The chain carries TRBV5-1 and TRBJ2-5, with D tentatively TRBD2 (6 bases). V lost 1 base and J lost 0, with 10 bases in between. The CDR3 runs 15 residues. Germline CDR1 is SGHRS and CDR2 is YFSETQ. The CDR3 DNA is TGCGCCAGCAGCTTGAATGGGGGGTACCAAGAGACCCAGTACTTC. Its translation is CASSLNGGYQETQYF.

The chain carries TRBV2 and TRBJ2-3; 7 bases are a match to TRBD2. V lost 6 bases, J lost 0 bases, and 12 bases stayed unmatched. The germline V gene encodes CDR1 SNHLY and CDR2 FYNNEI. The CDR3 is 17 residues long. CDR3: CASREHFFSGSTDTQYF. DNA for the CDR3: TGTGCCAGCAGGGAACATTTTTTTAGCGGGAGCACAGATACGCAGTATTTT.

The chain recombines TRBV11-2 with TRBJ2-7, with a weak D call TRBD1 (5 bases). The germline CDR1 and CDR2 sequences are SGHAT and FQNNGV. The CDR3 length is 14 residues. With 2 bases removed from V and 0 bases from J, the gap between germline ends came to 8 bases. The CDR3 protein is CASSLSDNSYEQYF. The CDR3 bases are TGTGCCAGCAGCTTATCGGACAACTCCTACGAGCAGTACTTC.